The 19 T cell receptor beta chains below all came from one sample that was sequenced in a study of T cells in Graves' hyperthyroidism and ophthalmopathy. The source material, RNA transcripts, was used to amplify TCR beta CDR3 regions. RT-PCR in the first round (using the HTBI primer set) targeted the TCR CDR3. TCRdb reprocessed the multiplex PCR reads via MiXCR and lists one record per CDR3 protein. The sample gives some 600,000 distinct CDR3 sequences, approximately 15% of which show up once; roughly 5.7% is in the top ten. Specimen: blood. These receptor sequences come from a young woman with Graves' hyperthyroidism that later progressed to Graves' ophthalmopathy.

At least ten counts were recorded for this clonotype. The chain uses TRBV6-5 and TRBJ2-1; D is perhaps TRBD1 (8 bases). The CDR3 is made up of 16 amino acids. Germline lookup yields CDR1 MNHEY and CDR2 SVGAGI. Trimming took 2 bases from V and 4 from J, leaving 15 bases between them. The CDR3 nucleotides read TGTGCCAGCAGTTACCCAGGACAGGGAGGGTACAATGAGCAGTTCTTC. It specifies CASSYPGQGGYNEQFF.

The rearrangement joins TRBV5-4 to TRBJ1-1, with a weak D call TRBD1 (5 bases). Trimming shortened V by 5 bases and J by 3 bases, and 17 bases separated the two germline ends. This CDR3 is built from 15 residues. Germline V gene sequence: CDR1 SGHNT, CDR2 YYREEE (reference sequence). CDR3 in amino acids: CASRLTGRGDTEAFF. Here the CDR3 DNA reads TGTGCCAGCAGGCTAACAGGCCGGGGGGACACTGAAGCTTTCTTT.

In DNA, the CDR3 is TGTGCCAGTAGTATAGACGGTGCAGGAAGGATCTACAATGAGCAGTTCTTC. Its translation: CASSIDGAGRIYNEQFF. This rearrangement joins TRBV19 to TRBJ2-1; no definite D call. CDR1 LNHDA and CDR2 SQIVND come from the germline V gene (reference sequence). Deletions cut 0 bases from V and 3 bases from J, with 15 bases between. The CDR3 length is 17 residues. Combining the CDR3 with reference TRBV19 and TRBJ2-1 gives the whole variable domain DGGITQSPKYLFRKEGQNVTLSCEQNLNHDAMYWYRQDPGQGLRLIYYSQIVNDFQKGDIAEGYSVSREKKESFPLTVTSAQKNPTAFYLCASSIDGAGRIYNEQFFGPGTRLTVL.

This clonotype was detected ten times or more. V is TRBV2 and J is TRBJ2-1; D is perhaps TRBD2 (5 bases). The CDR3 runs 13 residues. Trimming pared 7 bases from V and 7 bases from J, leaving 14 bases between. Germline V gene sequence: CDR1 SNHLY, CDR2 FYNNEI. The CDR3 loop is CASTINRENEQFF. DNA for the CDR3: TGTGCCAGCACTATAAATCGGGAAAATGAGCAGTTCTTC.

This clonotype turned up a few times. A much larger clone lies one base from this, so it may be a read error. The chain combines TRBV5-1 with TRBJ2-1; D ambiguous. The germline V gene has CDR1 SGHRS and CDR2 YFSETQ. The CDR3 length is 12 residues. This CDR3 is CASSLDQDEQLF. Written as DNA, the CDR3 is TGCGCCAGCAGCTTGGACCAAGATGAGCAGCTCTTC.

This clonotype showed up many times. V gene TRBV10-3 combines with J gene TRBJ2-3; 10 bases map to TRBD2. Germline values: CDR1 ENHRY, CDR2 SYGVKD. CDR3 size: 13 residues. V shed 10 bases and J 0 bases; nucleotides not matched to a gene: 1. Here the CDR3 DNA reads TGTGCCACGACTAGCGGGAGCACAGATACGCAGTATTTT. Translating gives CATTSGSTDTQYF.

This clonotype was observed at least ten times. This chain connects TRBV7-9 to TRBJ2-5; D ambiguous. This CDR3 spans 13 amino acids. Germline-derived CDR1 and CDR2 are SEHNR and FQNEAQ (reference sequence). V shed 4 bases and J shed 4 bases, with 10 bases lying between them. The CDR3 loop is CASSSTTPETQYF. The CDR3 DNA reads TGTGCCAGCAGCTCCACTACGCCAGAGACCCAGTACTTC.

This clonotype has at least ten counts. The chain combines TRBV7-2 with TRBJ1-6; D ambiguous. The CDR3 is 14 amino acids. Per the germline V gene, CDR1 is SGHTA and CDR2 is FQGNSA. V lost 1 base and J 9 bases, leaving 10 bases between the germline ends. The CDR3 coding sequence is TGTGCCAGCAGCTTAGAGAGGTCTGGTTCACCCCTCCACTTT. This translates into CASSLERSGSPLHF.

In this sample, this clonotype turned up many times. The chain employs TRBV29-1 and TRBJ1-2; 9 nucleotides match TRBD1. The CDR3 sequence is 13 residues long. The V segment lost 2 bases and the J segment 8 bases; nucleotides outside the gene matches: 6. Germline V gene lookup returns CDR1 SQVTM and CDR2 ANQGSEA. DNA for the CDR3: TGCAGCGTTGAACAACAGGGGGCGCGGGGCTACACCTTC. It yields the protein CSVEQQGARGYTF.

With respect to this clonotype: A read error may account for a junction end that differs from germline. The chain couples TRBV12-3 or TRBV12-4 to TRBJ1-5; no clear D. The CDR3 consists of 14 residues. The CDR3 is CASTLTGGNRPQHF. The CDR3 DNA follows: TGTGCCAGCACCCTGACCGGCGGCAATCGGCCCCAGCATTTT.

Notes on this clonotype: A clone one base away is much larger, so this may be a read error. The chain carries TRBV9 and TRBJ2-1; 12 nucleotides line up with TRBD1. CDR1 and CDR2 from the germline V gene are SGDLS and YYNGEE. The CDR3 consists of 19 residues. V shed 6 bases and J 9 bases; nucleotides not matched to a gene: 22. CDR3 nucleotides: TGTGCCAGCACCCCGGGACAGGGGGCGCCTGGCCTTCCCATAGGTGAGCAGTTCTTC. Protein sequence: CASTPGQGAPGLPIGEQFF.

The rearrangement joins TRBV5-6 to TRBJ2-7; D is unresolved. The V gene's germline CDR1 is SGHDT and CDR2 YYEEEE. CDR3 size: 15 residues. Trimming took off 4 bases at V and 0 bases at J, with 14 bases between the two ends. CDR3 DNA: TGTGCCAGCAGCGCACCTGGCAGGCTCTCCTACGAGCAGTACTTC. This translates into CASSAPGRLSYEQYF.

The genes are TRBV12-3 or TRBV12-4 and TRBJ2-3, with 9 bases aligning to TRBD2. This CDR3 spans 16 amino acids. With 4 bases clipped from V and 1 base from J, the junction kept 6 bases outside the gene matches. The CDR3 spells CASSSLLAGGTDTQYF. The DNA for the CDR3 is TGTGCCAGCAGTTCCTTACTAGCGGGTGGCACAGATACGCAGTATTTT.

The table lists this clonotype with many counts. The chain uses TRBV6-5 and TRBJ2-7; 11 bases map to TRBD1. V lost 8 bases to trimming and J lost 4 bases; unmatched junction nucleotides: 7. This CDR3 comprises 14 residues. In germline, CDR1 is MNHEY, CDR2 SVGAGI. CDR3 sequence reads: CASAGGQGAYEQYF. CDR3 DNA sequence: TGTGCCAGCGCCGGAGGACAGGGGGCTTACGAGCAGTACTTC.

The chain combines TRBV6-1 with TRBJ2-3; 7 bases are shared with TRBD2. Germline assignment: CDR1 MNHNS and CDR2 SASEGT. The CDR3 contains 14 residues. V lost 6 bases and J lost 1; bases outside the gene matches: 4. CDR3 DNA sequence: TGTGCCAGCAGCGCTAGCGGACGCACAGATACGCAGTATTTT. Protein: CASSASGRTDTQYF.

The V call is TRBV14, the J call TRBJ2-7; 13 bases are shared with TRBD2. The germline CDR1 and CDR2 sequences are SGHDN and FVKESK. After removal of 3 bases from V and 2 bases from J, the junction contained 1 base not matched to a gene. This CDR3 is built from 15 residues. The CDR3 is CASSHGLAGAYEQYF. The CDR3 region has the DNA TGTGCCAGCAGCCATGGACTAGCGGGAGCCTACGAGCAGTACTTC. The full variable domain, in which reference TRBV14 and TRBJ2-7 provide the parts outside the CDR3, is EAGVTQFPSHSVIEKGQTVTLRCDPISGHDNLYWYRRVMGKEIKFLLHFVKESKQDESGMPNNRFLAERTGGTYSTLKVQPAELEDSGVYFCASSHGLAGAYEQYFGPGTRLTVT.

DNA of the CDR3: TGCGCCAGCAGTGAGACTAGCGGGGTGAACACCGGGGAGCTGTTTTTT. This translates into CASSETSGVNTGELFF. The gene calls are TRBV10-2 and TRBJ2-2, with 10 bases fitting TRBD2. The germline V gene has CDR1 WSHSY and CDR2 SAAADI. This CDR3 spans 16 amino acids. V lost 2 bases and J lost 1; bases outside the gene matches: 1.

This clonotype showed up many times. This chain connects TRBV12-3 or TRBV12-4 to TRBJ2-5, with 11 positions matching TRBD1. The length of the CDR3 is 15 residues. V lost 6 bases, J lost 1 base, and 4 bases stayed unmatched. CDR3 DNA: TGTGCCAGCAGAACCGGGACAGGGGGCCAAGAGACCCAGTACTTC. Amino acids: CASRTGTGGQETQYF.

Many counts were recorded for this clonotype. CDR3 nucleotides: TGTGCCATCAGCCCAGGGGGCGACACTGAAGCTTTCTTT. Translated, it gives CAISPGGDTEAFF. The rearrangement links TRBV10-3 to TRBJ1-1, with 8 bases fitting TRBD1. V shed 6 bases and J 3 bases; nucleotides not matched to a gene: 3. CDR3 length equals 13 residues. Germline V gene sequence: CDR1 ENHRY, CDR2 SYGVKD.